This is a list of T cell receptor beta chains from one sample in a study of immune evolution from preneoplasia to lung adenocarcinoma. Sequencing used immunoSEQ multiplex PCR; TCRdb keeps in-frame clones, though not all of them. The repertoire consists of some 4,600 clones, with 79% occurring once and the leading ten covering 29%. The specimen was FFPE invasive lung adenocarcinoma tissue. All receptors come from a person aged 40 to 65 with lung adenocarcinoma. Some clones in this sample may be carry-over from other donors' samples. Both conserved end residues are part of each CDR3. D genes are given only for firm matches. Clone size is stated in some rows and not others, as once, few, many or a class when expanded.

TRBJ1-2 | - | - | TRBV2 | 14 | TGTGCCAGCACCACAGGTTCGTCTAACTATGGCTACACCTTC | CASTTGSSNYGYTF
TRBJ2-5 | - | TRBD2 | TRBV6-1 | 16 | TGTGCCAGCAGTGAACCGAGCGGGGGGTACCAAGAGACCCAGTACTTC | CASSEPSGGYQETQYF
TRBJ2-6 | - | - | TRBV6-4 | 15 | TGTGCCAGCAGTGAGGGAGAAACTGGGGCCAACGTCCTGACTTTC | CASSEGETGANVLTF
TRBJ2-7 | - | TRBD1 | TRBV14 | 15 | TGTGCCAGCAGCCAAGACTGGACAGGGACCGACGAGCAGTACTTC | CASSQDWTGTDEQYF
TRBJ2-7 | - | TRBD1 | TRBV7-2 | 12 | TGTGCCAGCAGCCTCACAGGGGTCGAGCAGTACTTC | CASSLTGVEQYF
TRBJ2-7 | - | - | TRBV28 | 13 | TGTGCCAGCAGGTGGGGGGTTGAGGGCGAGCAGTACTTC | CASRWGVEGEQYF
TRBJ2-7 | - | TRBD1 | TRBV6-1 | 15 | TGTGCCAGCAGCCCCGCTCAGGGGGCCTCCTACGAGCAGTACTTC | CASSPAQGASYEQYF
TRBJ1-2 | - | TRBD1 | TRBV5-6 | 14 | TGTGCCAGCAGCTGGGACAGGGGAACCTATGGCTACACCTTC | CASSWDRGTYGYTF
TRBJ2-7 | - | - | TRBV15 | 9 | TGTGCCACTCACCTTCCGGAGTACTTC | CATHLPEYF
TRBJ2-2 | once | TRBD2 | TRBV12-5 | 17 | TGTGCTAGTGGTTCAACACTAGCGGGAGGGCCGACCGGGGAGCTGTTTTTT | CASGSTLAGGPTGELFF
TRBJ2-7 | - | - | TRBV30 | 14 | TGTGCCTGGACCCGTAAAGGGGGGCACTACGAGCAGTACTTC | CAWTRKGGHYEQYF
TRBJ1-4 | once | - | TRBV4-1 | 13 | TGCGCCAGCAGCCGCAGTCGAAATGAAAAACTGTTTTTT | CASSRSRNEKLFF
TRBJ2-7 | - | - | TRBV5-8 | 15 | TGTGCCAGCAGACCAATAACTAGGTCTACGGACGAGCAGTACTTC | CASRPITRSTDEQYF
TRBJ2-3 | - | TRBD1 | TRBV25-1 | 15 | TGTGCCAGCAGTGAATATAGGGGACAGACAGATACGCAGTATTTT | CASSEYRGQTDTQYF
TRBJ1-3 | - | - | TRBV19 | 14 | TGTGCCAGTACCCAGGGCTTCTCTGGAAACACCATATATTTT | CASTQGFSGNTIYF
TRBJ2-6 | - | - | TRBV30 | 18 | TGTGCCTGGAGGGGAAGACAGGCCCTAAACTCTGGGGCCAACGTCCTGACTTTC | CAWRGRQALNSGANVLTF
TRBJ2-5 | - | TRBD2 | TRBV11-2 | 18 | TGTGCCAGCAGCTTAGTTCGACTCGGGCTAGCGGGGCAAGAGACCCAGTACTTC | CASSLVRLGLAGQETQYF
TRBJ1-2 | - | - | TRBV4-1 | 16 | TGCGCCATCAGCCAAGGGCCCTCCCTTGAAACCTATGGCTACACCTTC | CAISQGPSLETYGYTF
TRBJ2-1 | - | TRBD1 | TRBV4-3 | 15 | TGCGCCAGCAGCTTCCCGGGACAGGGGGTGGCTGAGCAGTTCTTC | CASSFPGQGVAEQFF
TRBJ1-5 | - | - | TRBV9 | 15 | TGTGCCAGCAGCGCCACCCCGGGAAACAATCAGCCCCAGCATTTT | CASSATPGNNQPQHF
TRBJ1-5 | - | - | TRBV5-1 | 15 | TGCGCCAGCAGCCCGGTGGGGGGGGGCAATCAGCCCCAGCATTTT | CASSPVGGGNQPQHF
TRBJ2-2 | - | TRBD2 | TRBV5-4 | 17 | TGTGCCAGCAGCTTGGCACTAGCGGGATTGAACACCGGGGAGCTGTTTTTT | CASSLALAGLNTGELFF
TRBJ1-5 | - | - | TRBV6-4 | 14 | TGTGCCAGCAGTGACTCATATAGCAATCAGCCCCAGCATTTT | CASSDSYSNQPQHF
TRBJ2-2 | - | TRBD1 | TRBV2 | 14 | TGTGCCAGCAGTGGGGACAGGGCGACCGGGGAGCTGTTTTTT | CASSGDRATGELFF
TRBJ1-1 | few | - | TRBV30 | 12 | TGTGCCTGGAGATGGGTGGACACTGAAGCTTTCTTT | CAWRWVDTEAFF
TRBJ1-2 | - | - | TRBV19 | 13 | TGTGCCACCAATTGGGGCAGCGGGACGGGCTACACCTTC | CATNWGSGTGYTF
TRBJ2-7 | - | - | TRBV19 | 13 | TGTGCCAGTAGTGCGACCCCGGCTTACGAGCAGTACTTC | CASSATPAYEQYF
TRBJ1-1 | - | TRBD1 | TRBV6-1 | 13 | TGTGCCAGCACTTTGGACAGGGCAACTGAAGCTTTCTTT | CASTLDRATEAFF
TRBJ2-1 | - | TRBD2 | TRBV5-1 | 15 | TGCGCCAGCAGCTTGGCACTAGCGGGGCTAGCTGAGCAGTTCTTC | CASSLALAGLAEQFF
TRBJ2-1 | once | - | TRBV23-1 | 16 | TGCGCCAGCAGTCAAATGGACAGTCACACCTACAATGAGCAGTTCTTC | CASSQMDSHTYNEQFF
TRBJ2-2 | - | - | TRBV19 | 15 | TGTGCCAGTAGTATGAGTTATAAGTCGACCGGGGAGCTGTTTTTT | CASSMSYKSTGELFF
TRBJ1-4 | - | TRBD1 | TRBV2 | 14 | TGTGCCAGCACGAAGGACAGGGAGGTCGAAAAACTGTTTTTT | CASTKDREVEKLFF
TRBJ1-1 | - | - | TRBV15 | 15 | TGTGCCACCAGCAGAGATAGGGGGGCGAGCACTGAAGCTTTCTTT | CATSRDRGASTEAFF
TRBJ2-5 | once | TRBD1 | TRBV5-1 | 14 | TGCGCCAGCAGCGCACAGGGGGCTAGTGAGACCCAGTACTTC | CASSAQGASETQYF
TRBJ2-7 | - | - | TRBV7-2 | 18 | TGTGCCAGCAGCTTACCCTACTTGGGGTTGGCCAGCTCCTACGAGCAGTACTTC | CASSLPYLGLASSYEQYF
TRBJ2-7 | - | - | TRBV5-1 | 15 | TGCGCCAGCAGCTTAGGTAGCGGCGGGGTTAGCGAGCAGTACTTC | CASSLGSGGVSEQYF
TRBJ1-1 | - | - | TRBV5-1 | 15 | TGCGCCAGCAGCCGAGCGGGGGGCGCGGGACCTGAAGCTTTCTTT | CASSRAGGAGPEAFF
TRBJ2-3 | - | TRBD2 | TRBV5-5 | 16 | TGTGCCAGCAGCTTGTCGGTGGCGGGAGGACCAGATACGCAGTATTTT | CASSLSVAGGPDTQYF
TRBJ1-2 | - | - | TRBV29-1 | 10 | TGCAGCGTTGCAACTGGGCGCTACACCTTC | CSVATGRYTF
TRBJ1-5 | - | - | TRBV7-2 | 13 | TGTGCCAGCAGCTTAGCGCTACCGCAGCCCCAGCATTTT | CASSLALPQPQHF
TRBJ2-3 | - | - | TRBV2 | 13 | TGTGCCAGCTCAATGGGTGCCACAGATACGCAGTATTTT | CASSMGATDTQYF
TRBJ1-2 | - | - | TRBV28 | 15 | TGTGCCAGCAGTGGGTTGAGCTTGACACCCTATGGCTACACCTTC | CASSGLSLTPYGYTF
TRBJ2-3 | - | TRBD2 | TRBV7-3 | 17 | TGTGCCAGCAGCTTAGGCCTCCGGGGGGGGACGACAGATACGCAGTATTTT | CASSLGLRGGTTDTQYF
TRBJ2-2 | - | TRBD2 | TRBV6-4 | 16 | TGTGCCAGCAGTGACTCCGGGACTAGCGACACCGGGGAGCTGTTTTTT | CASSDSGTSDTGELFF
TRBJ2-5 | - | - | TRBV10-3 | 11 | TGTGCCATCTCCGAAGGAGAGACCCAGTACTTC | CAISEGETQYF
TRBJ1-1 | - | TRBD1 | TRBV7-9 | 16 | TGTGCCAGCATCCGGGACAGGGTAAGGGTGAACACTGAAGCTTTCTTT | CASIRDRVRVNTEAFF
TRBJ2-5 | - | - | TRBV15 | 13 | TGTGCCACCAGCCTAGGATTCGGAGAGACCCAGTACTTC | CATSLGFGETQYF
TRBJ1-1 | few | - | TRBV7-9 | 15 | TGTGCCAGCAGCTCTTACCGGGAACAAAACACTGAAGCTTTCTTT | CASSSYREQNTEAFF
TRBJ1-1 | - | - | TRBV6-5 | 14 | TGTGCCAGCAGACCAGACCTAACTGGCGCTGAAGCTTTCTTT | CASRPDLTGAEAFF
TRBJ2-1 | - | - | TRBV6-5 | 15 | TGTGCCAGCAGTTTTCGGGGAAGCTCCTACAATGAGCAGTTCTTC | CASSFRGSSYNEQFF
TRBJ1-1 | - | - | TRBV2 | 14 | TGTGCCAGCAGGTACGGAGGGGCCGTTACTGAAGCTTTCTTT | CASRYGGAVTEAFF
TRBJ1-1 | - | - | TRBV9 | 13 | TGTGCCAGCAGCGGTACAGTTCACACTGAAGCTTTCTTT | CASSGTVHTEAFF
TRBJ1-4 | - | - | TRBV30 | 13 | TGTGCCTTCTCCAGGGAATATAATGAAAAACTGTTTTTT | CAFSREYNEKLFF
TRBJ1-1 | - | - | TRBV29-1 | 10 | TGCAGCGTTGATGTAACTGAAGCTTTCTTT | CSVDVTEAFF
TRBJ1-1 | - | - | TRBV7-9 | 15 | TGTGCCAGCAGTCCGACCTTGGGCGACAACACTGAAGCTTTCTTT | CASSPTLGDNTEAFF
TRBJ1-5 | - | - | TRBV5-1 | 15 | TGCGCCAGCAGCCGCGGGACGGATAGCAATCAGCCCCAGCATTTT | CASSRGTDSNQPQHF